Below are 15 T cell receptor beta chains sequenced from a single sample in a study of blood T cell repertoires in COVID-19 (dated by TCRdb to the early 2020s). Library creation used the immunoSEQ multiplex PCR assay. TCRdb stores this immuneACCESS table with in-frame sequences only. Part of the clones is absent; in the studies checked, under half of the shortfall reflects unresolved V genes, and no reason is known for the rest. The sample table records under 450,000 clones; 90% to 95% of these occur just once. Over 0.7% of the sample belongs to the ten largest clones. Input material: PBMCs or T cells enriched from blood (not recorded which). These receptors all come from a woman in her thirties or forties who had been exposed to COVID-19.

This chain links TRBV12-5 with TRBJ1-6; D is undetermined. CDR3 size: 12 residues. Germline lookup yields CDR1 LGHNT and CDR2 FRNRAP. V dropped 2 bases and J dropped 15 bases, with 11 bases sitting between them. CDR3: CASGLSTERLHF. The DNA for the CDR3 is TGTGCTAGTGGTTTGTCCACCGAGCGCCTCCACTTT. Together with reference TRBV12-5 and TRBJ1-6, the CDR3 gives the full variable domain: DARVTQTPRHKVTEMGQEVTMRCQPILGHNTVFWYRQTMMQGLELLAYFRNRAPLDDSGMPKDRFSAEMPDATLATLKIQPSEPRDSAVYFCASGLSTERLHFGNGTRLTVT.

V usage is TRBV11-2 and J usage is TRBJ2-3, with D perhaps TRBD1 (5 bases). The CDR3 covers 18 residues. The V gene lost 1 base and the J gene lost 0 bases, with 17 bases spanning the gap. Germline assignment: CDR1 SGHAT and CDR2 FQNNGV. CDR3 DNA: TGTGCCAGCAGCTTAGGGGGCTTATGGCGGTCTAGCACAGATACGCAGTATTTT. It yields the protein CASSLGGLWRSSTDTQYF.

This clone occurred once. J is TRBJ2-1 and V is TRBV5-4; TRBD2 aligns across 10 bases. The CDR3 has 16 amino acids. Germline CDR1 SGHNT, CDR2 YYREEE (reference sequence). The ends lost 4 bases at V and 2 bases at J; junction bases unmatched: 6. The CDR3 spells CASSIGLAGAYNEQFF. Written as DNA, the CDR3 is TGTGCCAGCAGCATAGGTCTAGCGGGAGCCTACAATGAGCAGTTCTTC.

In this sample, this clone turned up many times. The rearrangement joins TRBV2 to TRBJ2-7; a weak D match, TRBD1 (6 bases). The V gene lost 2 bases and the J gene lost 7 bases, with 12 bases spanning the gap. Germline V gives CDR1 SNHLY, CDR2 FYNNEI. The CDR3 spans 13 residues. CDR3 in amino acids: CASSETGYYEQYF. DNA of the CDR3: TGTGCCAGCAGTGAAACAGGGTATTATGAGCAGTACTTC.

The rearrangement links TRBV5-1 to TRBJ1-2; 8 nucleotides match TRBD1. V lost 1 base to trimming and J lost 5 bases; unmatched junction nucleotides: 7. Germline CDR1 and CDR2: SGHRS and YFSETQ. This CDR3 has 15 amino acids. CDR3 sequence: CASSLSWTGQYGYTF. In nucleotides, the CDR3 is TGCGCCAGCAGCTTGTCCTGGACAGGGCAGTATGGCTACACCTTC.

The chain links TRBV6-4 to TRBJ2-6, with a possible D match to TRBD1 (5 bases). Germline CDR1 reads MRHNA; CDR2 reads SNTAGT. CDR3 size: 15 residues. The germline V and J ends were trimmed by 5 bases and 4 bases, with 12 bases remaining between them. This CDR3 reads CASSTQGGGANVLTF. CDR3 nucleotides: TGTGCCAGCAGTACGCAGGGTGGAGGGGCCAACGTCCTGACTTTC.

The gene calls are TRBV19 and TRBJ1-5; D is ambiguous. The germline V gene encodes CDR1 LNHDA and CDR2 SQIVND (reference sequence). The CDR3 runs 13 residues. Between the trimmed V and J ends, which lost 1 base and 7 bases, there was a span of 8 bases. The CDR3 nucleotides are TGTGCCAGTAGTATAGTGGGAGGCCAGCCCCAGCATTTT. Its protein product is CASSIVGGQPQHF.

The chain uses TRBV6-6 and TRBJ2-7, with TRBD2 matching 10 bases. The CDR3 has 13 amino acids. After removal of 7 bases from V and 3 bases from J, the junction contained 3 bases not matched to a gene. Per the germline V gene, CDR1 is MNHNY and CDR2 is SVGAGI (reference sequence). Here the CDR3 reads CASTPSGSYEQYF. The CDR3, as DNA: TGTGCCAGCACCCCTAGCGGGAGCTACGAGCAGTACTTC.

The chain combines TRBV30 with TRBJ2-7; 10 bases fit TRBD2. Germline V gives CDR1 GTSNPN, CDR2 SVGIG (reference sequence). Unmatched junction bases numbered 9, after V lost 5 bases and J lost 5 bases. This CDR3 has 14 amino acids. The CDR3 spells CAWEAAGGSHEQYF. In nucleotides, the CDR3 is TGTGCCTGGGAAGCAGCGGGAGGGAGTCACGAGCAGTACTTC.

This clone was counted once. The chain uses TRBV7-9 and TRBJ1-2; 10 bases are a match to TRBD1. The ends lost 3 bases at V and 7 bases at J; junction bases unmatched: 8. Germline lookup yields CDR1 SEHNR and CDR2 FQNEAQ (reference sequence). This CDR3 is 15 amino acids long. In nucleotides, the CDR3 is TGTGCCAGCAGCTTGGACAGGGGGAAGAGTGGTGGCTACACCTTC. Amino acids: CASSLDRGKSGGYTF. Variable domain in full (rest from reference TRBV7-9 and TRBJ1-2): DTGVSQNPRHKITKRGQNVTFRCDPISEHNRLYWYRQTLGQGPEFLTYFQNEAQLEKSRLLSDRFSAERPKGSFSTLEIQRTEQGDSAMYLCASSLDRGKSGGYTFGSGTRLTVV.

The CDR3, as DNA: TGCGCCAGCAGCTTCCAGGGTCCCTACGAGCAGTACTTC. Amino acids: CASSFQGPYEQYF. The chain employs TRBV5-1 and TRBJ2-7; TRBD1 might be the D (5 bases). CDR1 is SGHRS and CDR2 is YFSETQ in the germline V gene. The CDR3 sequence is 13 residues long. The ends were cut back, 2 bases at V and 2 bases at J, with 8 bases in the middle.

The chain uses TRBV4-1 and TRBJ2-5; 10 bases map to TRBD2. CDR1 and CDR2 from the germline V gene are MGHRA and YSYEKL. V was pared by 3 bases and J by 4 bases, with 8 bases of the junction left unmatched. CDR3 length: 16 residues. The CDR3 reads CASSHKREGRGETQYF. The CDR3 nucleotides read TGCGCCAGCAGCCACAAGCGGGAGGGTCGGGGAGAGACCCAGTACTTC.

The chain carries TRBV9 and TRBJ1-4, with D uncertain. Per germline, CDR1 SGDLS and CDR2 YYNGEE. The CDR3 is 15 residues long. Trimming removed 2 bases from V and 0 bases from J, with 8 bases in between. The CDR3 reads CASSVGGATNEKLFF. CDR3 DNA sequence: TGTGCCAGCAGCGTTGGCGGAGCAACTAATGAAAAACTGTTTTTT.

V and J are TRBV18 and TRBJ1-2, with 8 bases that match TRBD1. The V gene's germline CDR1 is KGHSH and CDR2 LQKENI. The length of the CDR3 is 15 residues. Trimming took 3 bases from V and 4 from J; bases not matched to a gene: 7. Here the CDR3 reads CASSPLDRVGYGYTF. The DNA of the CDR3 is TGTGCCAGCTCACCGTTGGACAGGGTGGGCTATGGCTACACCTTC.

The chain has TRBV7-9 and TRBJ2-3; tentatively, D is TRBD2 (6 bases). V gave up 4 bases and J gave up 6 bases, with 11 bases separating them. CDR1 and CDR2 (germline): SEHNR, FQNEAQ (reference sequence). The CDR3 runs to 13 residues. The chain's CDR3 is CASSSGLLDTQYF. CDR3 in DNA: TGTGCCAGCAGCTCTGGACTACTGGATACGCAGTATTTT.